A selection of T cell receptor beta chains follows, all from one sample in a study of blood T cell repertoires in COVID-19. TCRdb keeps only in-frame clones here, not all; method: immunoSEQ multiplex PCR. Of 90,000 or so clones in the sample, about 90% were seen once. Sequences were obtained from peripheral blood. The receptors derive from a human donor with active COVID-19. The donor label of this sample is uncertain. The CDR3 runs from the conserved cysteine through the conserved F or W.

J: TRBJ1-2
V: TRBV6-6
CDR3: CASSSRGRRYGYTF

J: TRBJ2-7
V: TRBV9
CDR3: CASSEDSSEQYF

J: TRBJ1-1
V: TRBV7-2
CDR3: CASSLVSGRGNTEAFF

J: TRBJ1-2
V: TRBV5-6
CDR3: CASSLGPERGYTF

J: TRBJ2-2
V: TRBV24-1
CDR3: CATSDPGTNPRGGELFF

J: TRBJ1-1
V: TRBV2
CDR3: CASSESQKNTEAFF

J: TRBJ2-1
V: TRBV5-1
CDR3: CASSLETSGGVDEQFF

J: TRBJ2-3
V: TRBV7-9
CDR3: CASSPRTVRGTDTQYF

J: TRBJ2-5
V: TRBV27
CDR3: CASSRLAGGGRQETQYF

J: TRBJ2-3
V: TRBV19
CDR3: CASSIVGSGGVTDTQYF

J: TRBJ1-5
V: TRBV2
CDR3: CASRGTVQPQHF

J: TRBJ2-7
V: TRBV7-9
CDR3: CASSSRGLTYEQYF

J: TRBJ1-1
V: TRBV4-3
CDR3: CASSQDPRGEAFF

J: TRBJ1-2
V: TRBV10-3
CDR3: CAISARAIYGYTF

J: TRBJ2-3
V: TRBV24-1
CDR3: CATNTGDRTDTQYF

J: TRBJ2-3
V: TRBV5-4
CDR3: CASSPGGPSGEDTQYF

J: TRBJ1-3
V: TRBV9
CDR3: CASSVGRLSGNTIYF

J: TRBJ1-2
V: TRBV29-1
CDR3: CSVEIRDSYGYTF

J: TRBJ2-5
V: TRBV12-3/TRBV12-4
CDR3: CASSPGGQETQYF

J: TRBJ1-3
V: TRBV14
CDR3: CASSRTGTGNTIYF

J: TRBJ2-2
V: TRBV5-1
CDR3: CASSLVAGMNTGELFF

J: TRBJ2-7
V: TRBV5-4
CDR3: CASSFRDSPYEQYF

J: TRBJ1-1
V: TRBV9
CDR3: CASSVGIGTEAFF

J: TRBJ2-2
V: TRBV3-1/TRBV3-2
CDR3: CASSPGRLNTGELFF

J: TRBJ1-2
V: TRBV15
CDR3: CATSTGTGGSYGYTF

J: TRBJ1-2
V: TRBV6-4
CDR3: CASSDPGQIYGYTF